This T cell receptor (beta chain) was obtained from a study of blood T cell repertoires in COVID-19. The CDR3 sequence is 15 residues long. The V end lost 1 base, the J end lost 4 bases, and 10 bases lay between the germline ends. Germline-derived CDR1 and CDR2 are LNHNV and YYDKDF (reference sequence). In the original workflow: Estimates of nucleated cell counts were drawn from the amplification of reference gene primers. Sequencing was performed with immunoSEQ multiplex PCR; in TCRdb, only in-frame clones are kept and a portion is missing. The D gene and trimming were derived from the DNA, and the V and J assignments and clone size from that table. The sample shows more than 85,000 clones, approximately 85% of them seen only once.

The receptor comes from a woman aged 60-75 years with acute or convalescent COVID-19. Sequenced input: peripheral blood. V is TRBV15 and J is TRBJ1-4, with D uncertain. CDR3 sequence: CATSRVGGLNEKLFF. CDR3 coding DNA: TGTGCCACCAGCAGAGTGGGCGGACTTAATGAAAAACTGTTTTTT.